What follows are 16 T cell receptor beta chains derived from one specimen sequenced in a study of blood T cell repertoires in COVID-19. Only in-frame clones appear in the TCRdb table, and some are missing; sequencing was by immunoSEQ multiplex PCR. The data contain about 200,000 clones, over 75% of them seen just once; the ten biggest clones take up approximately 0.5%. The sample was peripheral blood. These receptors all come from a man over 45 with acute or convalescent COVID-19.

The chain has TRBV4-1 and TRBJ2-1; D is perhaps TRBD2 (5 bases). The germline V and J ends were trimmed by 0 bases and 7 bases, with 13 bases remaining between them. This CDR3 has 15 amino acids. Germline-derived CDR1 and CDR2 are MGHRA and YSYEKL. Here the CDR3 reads CASSQEALTGNEQFF. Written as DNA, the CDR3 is TGCGCCAGCAGCCAAGAGGCCCTCACGGGGAATGAGCAGTTCTTC.

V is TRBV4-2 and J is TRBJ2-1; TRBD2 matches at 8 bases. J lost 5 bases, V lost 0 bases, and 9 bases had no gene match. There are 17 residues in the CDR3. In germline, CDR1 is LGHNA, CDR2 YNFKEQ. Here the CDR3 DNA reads TGTGCCAGCAGCCAAGATCAAGCGGGAGAGTCCAACAATGAGCAGTTCTTC. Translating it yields CASSQDQAGESNNEQFF.

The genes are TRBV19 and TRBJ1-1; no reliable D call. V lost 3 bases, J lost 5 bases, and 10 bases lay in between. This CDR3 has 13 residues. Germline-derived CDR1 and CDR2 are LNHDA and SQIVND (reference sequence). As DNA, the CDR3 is TGTGCCAGTAGTATCCCGTTTCTTACTGAAGCTTTCTTT. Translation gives CASSIPFLTEAFF.

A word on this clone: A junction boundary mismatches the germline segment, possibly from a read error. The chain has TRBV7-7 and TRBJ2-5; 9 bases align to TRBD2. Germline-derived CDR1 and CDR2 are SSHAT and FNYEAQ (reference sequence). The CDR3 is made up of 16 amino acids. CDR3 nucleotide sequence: TGTGCTAGCAGCCGCGGGCTAGCGGGGATCCAAGAGACCCAGTACTTC. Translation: CASSRGLAGIQETQYF. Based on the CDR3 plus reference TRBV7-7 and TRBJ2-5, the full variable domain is GAGVSQSPRYKVTKRGQDVTLRCDPISSHATLYWYQQALGQGPEFLTYFNYEAQPDKSGLPSDRFSAERPEGSISTLTIQRTEQRDSAMYRCASSRGLAGIQETQYFGPGTRLLVL.

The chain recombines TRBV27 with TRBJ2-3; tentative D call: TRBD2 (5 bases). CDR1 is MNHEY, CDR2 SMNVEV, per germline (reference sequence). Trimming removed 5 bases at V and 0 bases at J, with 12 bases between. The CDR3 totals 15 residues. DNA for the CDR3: TGTGCCAGCAGTCCACGGGGAACTAGCACAGATACGCAGTATTTT. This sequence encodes CASSPRGTSTDTQYF.

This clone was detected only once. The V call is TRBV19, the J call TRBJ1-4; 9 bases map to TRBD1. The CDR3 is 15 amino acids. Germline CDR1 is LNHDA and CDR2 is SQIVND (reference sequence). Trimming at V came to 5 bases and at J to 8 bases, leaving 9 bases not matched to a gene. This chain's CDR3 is CASSASGTGYEKLFF. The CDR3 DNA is TGTGCCAGTAGTGCCTCCGGGACAGGGTACGAAAAACTGTTTTTT.

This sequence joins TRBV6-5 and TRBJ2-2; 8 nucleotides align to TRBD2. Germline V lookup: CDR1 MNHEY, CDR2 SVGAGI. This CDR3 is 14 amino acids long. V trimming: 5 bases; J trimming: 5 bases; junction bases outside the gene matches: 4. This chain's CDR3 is CASSPGGTTGELFF. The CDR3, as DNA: TGTGCCAGCAGTCCGGGAGGGACAACCGGGGAGCTGTTTTTT.

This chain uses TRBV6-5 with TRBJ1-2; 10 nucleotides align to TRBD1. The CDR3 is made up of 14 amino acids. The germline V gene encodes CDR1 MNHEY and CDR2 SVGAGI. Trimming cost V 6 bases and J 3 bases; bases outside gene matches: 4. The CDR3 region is CASRKTGGDYGYTF. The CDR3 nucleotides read TGTGCCAGCAGAAAGACAGGGGGCGACTATGGCTACACCTTC.

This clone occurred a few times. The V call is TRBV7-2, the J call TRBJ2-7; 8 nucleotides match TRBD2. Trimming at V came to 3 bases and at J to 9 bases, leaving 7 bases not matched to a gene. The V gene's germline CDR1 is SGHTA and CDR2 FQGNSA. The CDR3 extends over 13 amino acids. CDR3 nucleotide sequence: TGTGCCAGCAGCTTGGGACTAGAGGGAACGCAGTACTTC. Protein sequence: CASSLGLEGTQYF.

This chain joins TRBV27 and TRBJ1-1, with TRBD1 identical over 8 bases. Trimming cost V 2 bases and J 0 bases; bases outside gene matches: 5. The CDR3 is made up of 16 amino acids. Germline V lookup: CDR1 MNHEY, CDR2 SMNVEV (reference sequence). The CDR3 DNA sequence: TGTGCCAGCAGTTTAGGCGCAGGGGGCTTGAACACTGAAGCTTTCTTT. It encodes CASSLGAGGLNTEAFF.

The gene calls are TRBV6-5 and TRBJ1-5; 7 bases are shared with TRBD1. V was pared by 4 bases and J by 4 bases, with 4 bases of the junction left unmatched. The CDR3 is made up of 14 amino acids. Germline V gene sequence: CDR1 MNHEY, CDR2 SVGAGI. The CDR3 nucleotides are TGTGCCAGCAGTTTAGAACAGGGGAATCAGCCCCAGCATTTT. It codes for CASSLEQGNQPQHF.

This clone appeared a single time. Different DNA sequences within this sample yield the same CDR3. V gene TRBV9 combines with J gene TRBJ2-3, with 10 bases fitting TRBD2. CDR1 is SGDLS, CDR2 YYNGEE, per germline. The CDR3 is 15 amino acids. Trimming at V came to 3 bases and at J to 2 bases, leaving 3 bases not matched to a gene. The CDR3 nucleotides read TGTGCCAGCAGCGCTAGCGGGGGCTCCACAGATACGCAGTATTTT. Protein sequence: CASSASGGSTDTQYF.

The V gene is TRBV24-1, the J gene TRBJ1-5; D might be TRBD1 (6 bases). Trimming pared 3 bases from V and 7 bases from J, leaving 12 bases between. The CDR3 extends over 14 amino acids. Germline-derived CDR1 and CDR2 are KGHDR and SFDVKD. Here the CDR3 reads CATSDTTGVQPQHF. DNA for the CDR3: TGTGCCACCAGTGATACGACAGGAGTCCAGCCCCAGCATTTT.

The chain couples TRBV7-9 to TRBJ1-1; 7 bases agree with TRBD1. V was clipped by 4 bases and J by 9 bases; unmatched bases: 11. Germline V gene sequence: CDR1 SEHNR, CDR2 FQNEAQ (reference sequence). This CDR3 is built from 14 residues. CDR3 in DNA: TGTGCCAGCAGCTCCTACAGGGGCGTGAGCAAAGCTTTCTTT. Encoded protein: CASSSYRGVSKAFF. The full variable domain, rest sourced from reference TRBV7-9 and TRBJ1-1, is DTGVSQNPRHKITKRGQNVTFRCDPISEHNRLYWYRQTLGQGPEFLTYFQNEAQLEKSRLLSDRFSAERPKGSFSTLEIQRTEQGDSAMYLCASSSYRGVSKAFFGQGTRLTVV.

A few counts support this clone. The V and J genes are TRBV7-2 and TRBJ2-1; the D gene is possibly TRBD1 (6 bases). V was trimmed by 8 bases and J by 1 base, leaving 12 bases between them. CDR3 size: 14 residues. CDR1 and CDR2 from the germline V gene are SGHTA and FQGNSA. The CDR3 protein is CASQGHLSYNEQFF. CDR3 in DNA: TGTGCCAGCCAGGGACACCTATCCTACAATGAGCAGTTCTTC.

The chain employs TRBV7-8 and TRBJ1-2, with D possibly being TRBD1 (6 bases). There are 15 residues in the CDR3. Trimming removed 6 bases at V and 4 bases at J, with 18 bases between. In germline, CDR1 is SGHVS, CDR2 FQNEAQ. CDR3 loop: CASRPIRGAVYGYTF. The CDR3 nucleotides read TGTGCCAGCAGACCAATACGGGGGGCTGTCTATGGCTACACCTTC.